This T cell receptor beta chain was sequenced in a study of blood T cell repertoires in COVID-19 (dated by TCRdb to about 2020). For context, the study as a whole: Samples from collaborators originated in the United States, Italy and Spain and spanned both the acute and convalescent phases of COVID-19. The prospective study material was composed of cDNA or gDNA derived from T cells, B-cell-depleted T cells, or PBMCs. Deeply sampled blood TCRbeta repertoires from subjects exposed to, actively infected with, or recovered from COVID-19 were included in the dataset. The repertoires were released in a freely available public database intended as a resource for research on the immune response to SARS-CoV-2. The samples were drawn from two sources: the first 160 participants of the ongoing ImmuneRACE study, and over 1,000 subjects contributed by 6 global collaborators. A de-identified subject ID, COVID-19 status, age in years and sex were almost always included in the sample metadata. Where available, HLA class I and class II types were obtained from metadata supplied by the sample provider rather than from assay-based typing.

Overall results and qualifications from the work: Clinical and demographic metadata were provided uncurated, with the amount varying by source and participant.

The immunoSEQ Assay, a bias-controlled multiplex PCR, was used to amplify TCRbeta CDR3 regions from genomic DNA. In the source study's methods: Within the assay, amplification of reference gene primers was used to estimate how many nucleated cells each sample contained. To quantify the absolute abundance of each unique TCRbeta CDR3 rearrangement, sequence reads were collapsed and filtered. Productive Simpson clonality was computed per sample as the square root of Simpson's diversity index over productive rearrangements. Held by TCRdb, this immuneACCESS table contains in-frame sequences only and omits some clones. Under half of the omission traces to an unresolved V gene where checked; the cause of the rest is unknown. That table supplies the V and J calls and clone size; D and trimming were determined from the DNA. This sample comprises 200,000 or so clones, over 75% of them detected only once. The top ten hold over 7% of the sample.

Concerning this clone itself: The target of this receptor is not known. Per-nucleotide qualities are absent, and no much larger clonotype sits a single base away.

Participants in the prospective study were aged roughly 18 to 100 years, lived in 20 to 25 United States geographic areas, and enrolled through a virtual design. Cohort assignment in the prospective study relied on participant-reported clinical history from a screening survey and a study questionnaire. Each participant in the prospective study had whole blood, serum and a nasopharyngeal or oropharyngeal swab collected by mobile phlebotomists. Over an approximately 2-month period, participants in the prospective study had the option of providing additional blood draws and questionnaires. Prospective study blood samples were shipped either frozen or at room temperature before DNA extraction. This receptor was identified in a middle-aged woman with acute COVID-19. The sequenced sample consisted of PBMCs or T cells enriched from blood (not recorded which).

The nucleotides are TGTGCCAGCAGTTATCTGTGGAGGGATGAGCAGTTCTTC. This yields the protein CASSYLWRDEQFF. The V and J genes are TRBV6-2 or TRBV6-3 and TRBJ2-1; the D region possibly corresponds to TRBD2 (6 bases align). The V and J ends are trimmed by 3 bases and 8 bases, leaving 11 bases between them. As encoded in the germline V gene, CDR1 is MNHEY while CDR2 is SVGEGT. The CDR3 runs 13 amino acids, cysteine and phenylalanine included. CDR3 DNA is the only sequence kept; it has 39 bases, read in frame from the first base.